Sequencing of this T cell receptor (beta chain) was carried out in a study of T-cell memory formation after mild COVID-19. Study-wide points: CD4/CD8 balance held among clones contracting day 15 to 85, and later expanders leaned CD4+.

The CDR3 spans 12 residues. Germline CDR1 and CDR2: MNHEY and SVGAGI. TCRdb used MiXCR to reprocess the 5' RACE reads, holding one entry per CDR3 protein. The sample includes about 560,000 distinct CDR3 sequences, more than 15% of them seen just once. Of note for this clonotype: The antigen remains unidentified. Its ends do not fully match the called genes, so a read error is possible.

The chain is built from TRBV6-5 and TRBJ1-2; 9 bases line up with TRBD1. This receptor was taken from an adult woman who had mild COVID-19 (a few samples of this study predate the infection). Cell type and time point are not known. Sequencing was carried out using PBMCs or a T cell subset sorted from them (not recorded which). CDR3 in amino acids: CASSYRGDREHF. DNA for the CDR3: TGTGCCAGCAGTTACCGGGGGGACAGGGAGCACTTC.